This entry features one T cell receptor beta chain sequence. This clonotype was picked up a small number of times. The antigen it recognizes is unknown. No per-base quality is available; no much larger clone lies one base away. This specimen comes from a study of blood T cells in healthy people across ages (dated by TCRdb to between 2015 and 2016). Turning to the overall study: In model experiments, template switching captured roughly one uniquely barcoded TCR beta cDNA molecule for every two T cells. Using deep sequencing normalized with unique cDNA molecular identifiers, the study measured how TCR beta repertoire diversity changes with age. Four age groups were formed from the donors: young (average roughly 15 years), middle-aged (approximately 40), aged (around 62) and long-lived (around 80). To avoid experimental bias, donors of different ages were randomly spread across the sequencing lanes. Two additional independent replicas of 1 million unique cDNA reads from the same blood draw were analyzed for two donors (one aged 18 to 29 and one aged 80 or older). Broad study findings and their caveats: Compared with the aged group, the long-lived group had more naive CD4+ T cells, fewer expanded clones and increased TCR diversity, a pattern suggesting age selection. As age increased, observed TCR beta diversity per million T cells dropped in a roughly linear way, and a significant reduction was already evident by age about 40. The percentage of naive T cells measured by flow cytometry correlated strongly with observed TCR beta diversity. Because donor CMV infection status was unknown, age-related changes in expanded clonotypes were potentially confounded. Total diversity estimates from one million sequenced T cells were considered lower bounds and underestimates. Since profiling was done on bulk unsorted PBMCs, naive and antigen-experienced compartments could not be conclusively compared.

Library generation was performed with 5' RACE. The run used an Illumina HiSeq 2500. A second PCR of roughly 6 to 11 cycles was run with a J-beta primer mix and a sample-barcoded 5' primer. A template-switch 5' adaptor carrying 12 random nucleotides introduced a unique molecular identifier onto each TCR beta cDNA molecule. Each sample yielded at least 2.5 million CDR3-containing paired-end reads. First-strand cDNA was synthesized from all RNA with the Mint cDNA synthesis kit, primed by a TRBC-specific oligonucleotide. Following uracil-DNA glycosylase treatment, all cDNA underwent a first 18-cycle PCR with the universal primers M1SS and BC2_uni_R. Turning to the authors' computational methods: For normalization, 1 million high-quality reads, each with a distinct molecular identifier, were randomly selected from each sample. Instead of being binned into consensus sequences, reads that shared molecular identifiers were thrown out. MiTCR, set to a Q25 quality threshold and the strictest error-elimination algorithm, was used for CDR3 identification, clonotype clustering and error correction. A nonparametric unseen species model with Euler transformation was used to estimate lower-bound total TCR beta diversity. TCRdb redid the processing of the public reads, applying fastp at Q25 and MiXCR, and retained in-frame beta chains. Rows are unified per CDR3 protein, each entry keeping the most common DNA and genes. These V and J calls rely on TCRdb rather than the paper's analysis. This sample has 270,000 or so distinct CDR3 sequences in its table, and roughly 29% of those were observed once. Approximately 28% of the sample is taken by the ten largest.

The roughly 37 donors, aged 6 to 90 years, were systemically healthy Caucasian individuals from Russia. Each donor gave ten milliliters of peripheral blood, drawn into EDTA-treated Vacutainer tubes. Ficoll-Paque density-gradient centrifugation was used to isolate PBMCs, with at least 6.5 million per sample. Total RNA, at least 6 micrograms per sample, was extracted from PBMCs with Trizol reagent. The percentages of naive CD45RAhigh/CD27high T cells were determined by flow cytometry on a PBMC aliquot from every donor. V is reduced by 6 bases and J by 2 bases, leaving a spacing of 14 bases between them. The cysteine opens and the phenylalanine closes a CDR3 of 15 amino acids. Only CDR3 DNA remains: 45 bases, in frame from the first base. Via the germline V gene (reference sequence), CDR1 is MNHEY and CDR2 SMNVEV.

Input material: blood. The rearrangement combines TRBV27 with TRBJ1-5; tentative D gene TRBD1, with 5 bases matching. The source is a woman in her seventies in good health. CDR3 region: CASRKRDGRNQPQHF. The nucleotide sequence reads TGTGCCAGCAGAAAACGGGACGGTCGCAATCAGCCCCAGCATTTT.